Listed below are T cell receptor beta chains from one sample, sequenced in a study of T-cell reconstitution after alpha-beta-depleted transplantation in children. One entry per CDR3 protein, called by TCRdb with MiXCR from the PCR reads. This sample has some 280,000 distinct CDR3 sequences; almost 10% occur once, and the top ten carry around 10%. The sequencing here drew on PBMCs from the stem cell graft donor, taken from the stem cell graft. Receptors originate from a human donor who donated a stem cell graft to a child with SCID. CDR3s include the opening cysteine and the closing phenylalanine or tryptophan. Expanded clones get a size class; other rows say once, few or many, or leave the size out.

j_call	v_call	clone_size	cdr3_aa
TRBJ2-3	TRBV9	many	CASSPGLAATDTQYF
TRBJ2-2	TRBV7-2	once	CASSRPRWELFF
TRBJ2-5	TRBV2	NA	CASIDGRGRAGETQYF
TRBJ2-5	TRBV7-9	few	CASSRGQHEETQYF
TRBJ1-6	TRBV12-3/TRBV12-4	NA	CASSLGSGRFNSPLHF
TRBJ2-1	TRBV7-9	few	CASSMRTSGGSNEQFF
TRBJ2-5	TRBV27	many	CASSGGLIETQYF
TRBJ2-7	TRBV20-1	NA	CSARVGGLAVTETYEQYF
TRBJ2-5	TRBV7-9	NA	CASSSKTQYF
TRBJ2-5	TRBV5-1	few	CASSAPGTQYF
TRBJ1-1	TRBV7-9	NA	CASTPRQATNTEAFF
TRBJ1-3	TRBV11-2	NA	CASSPGTGAGNTIYF
TRBJ1-1	TRBV20-1	NA	CSARDLYFKGYTEAFF
TRBJ1-5	TRBV7-8	few	CASSFSGTGGNQPQHF
TRBJ1-1	TRBV20-1	NA	CSATVWNTEAFF
TRBJ1-5	TRBV6-1	NA	CASSETSRPPQHF
TRBJ1-1	TRBV12-3/TRBV12-4	NA	CASSRIEAFF
TRBJ2-2	TRBV4-2	NA	CASSQEPGLANTGELFF
TRBJ2-1	TRBV10-3	few	CAIRPGGTEQFF
TRBJ2-2	TRBV18	few	CASSPRTTNTGELFF
TRBJ2-1	TRBV5-1	many	CASSLGGHNEQFF
TRBJ2-3	TRBV5-1	many	CASSDTGDTQYF
TRBJ2-3	TRBV5-1	many	CASSYGTVETDTQYF
TRBJ2-1	TRBV5-6	few	CASSHSPGTGGYNEQFF
TRBJ2-1	TRBV5-1	many	CASSIRVNEQFF
TRBJ2-5	TRBV3-1	few	CASSQSRGPRETQYF
TRBJ2-7	TRBV20-1	few	CSASGYRDSGEQYF
TRBJ1-2	TRBV27	few	CASSLKGFLSGYTF
TRBJ1-1	TRBV20-1	NA	CSARTGSEAFF
TRBJ2-5	TRBV27	many	CASSLYGTSGQETQYF
TRBJ2-3	TRBV19	NA	CASARTSGGQDTQYF
TRBJ2-5	TRBV5-1	NA	CASSSLDAAQETQYF
TRBJ2-5	TRBV12-5	few	CASGLIGTQYF
TRBJ1-6	TRBV5-1	NA	CASSFGDRGYNSPLHF
TRBJ2-2	TRBV10-3	NA	CAIKLQQGTGELFF
TRBJ2-3	TRBV5-6	many	CASSLEGGTTDTQYF
TRBJ2-5	TRBV29-1	few	CSARTGSNQETQYF
TRBJ2-5	TRBV20-1	NA	CSAMDRKETQYF
TRBJ1-6	TRBV5-1	NA	CASSGSQSSYNSPLHF
TRBJ2-1	TRBV19	NA	CASVNSGFHNEQFF
TRBJ2-7	TRBV14	many	CASSLGSFYEQYF
TRBJ2-7	TRBV20-1	many	CSARLGSYEQYF
TRBJ2-5	TRBV2	few	CASSETLTGGGGTQYF
TRBJ2-7	TRBV2	once	CASSTPGLATYEQYF
TRBJ2-1	TRBV19	few	CASSADWSRYEQFF
TRBJ2-1	TRBV5-1	few	CASSVTGQYNEQFF
TRBJ2-5	TRBV3-1	few	CASSHSSETQYF
TRBJ2-5	TRBV13	once	CASSTEQGAQQETQYF
TRBJ1-1	TRBV3-1	few	CASSRATEAFF
TRBJ1-1	TRBV7-2	NA	CASSWGVTGYTEAFF
TRBJ2-1	TRBV9	many	CASSARGEPDNEQFF